The table lists the clone carrying this TCR beta chain with a count of one. Its antigen is as yet unknown. The entry originates in a study of radiotherapy plus CTLA-4 blockade in lung cancer. The study's findings and limits: Strongest reported response predictors: early blood clone changes and post-radiation interferon-beta.

Some clones are missing from TCRdb's copy, which holds only in-frame ones; the method was immunoSEQ multiplex PCR. The sample holds about 85,000 clones, around 85% seen once. Patients with chemo-refractory metastatic non-small-cell lung cancer received focal radiation plus CTLA-4 blockade with ipilimumab. V lost 4 bases and J 1 base, leaving 16 bases between the germline ends. CDR1 is SGHDN, CDR2 FVKESK, per germline. CDR3 size: 16 residues. The specimen was peripheral blood, collected from a patient treated with radiotherapy plus ipilimumab. The TCR was taken from a human donor with non-small cell lung cancer who had a partial response to radiotherapy plus ipilimumab. This chain connects TRBV14 to TRBJ1-1; no clear D gene. CDR3 sequence (DNA): TGTGCCAGCAGCCGGATTACCGGGAGCCGGAACACTGAAGCTTTCTTT. Translating it yields CASSRITGSRNTEAFF.